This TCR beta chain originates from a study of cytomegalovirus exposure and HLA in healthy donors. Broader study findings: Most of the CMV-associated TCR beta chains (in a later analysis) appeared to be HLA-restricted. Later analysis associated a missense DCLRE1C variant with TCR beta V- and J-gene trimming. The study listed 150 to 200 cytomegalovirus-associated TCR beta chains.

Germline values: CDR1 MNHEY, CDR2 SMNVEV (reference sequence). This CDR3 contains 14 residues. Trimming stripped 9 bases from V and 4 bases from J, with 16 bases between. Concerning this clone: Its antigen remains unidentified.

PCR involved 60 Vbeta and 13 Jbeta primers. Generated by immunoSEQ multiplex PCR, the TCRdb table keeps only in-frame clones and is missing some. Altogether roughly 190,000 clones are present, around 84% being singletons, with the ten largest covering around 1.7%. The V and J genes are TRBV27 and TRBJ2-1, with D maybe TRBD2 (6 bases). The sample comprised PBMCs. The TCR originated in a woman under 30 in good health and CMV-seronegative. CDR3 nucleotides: TGTGCCAGTCTTGGGGGGTATTTATACAATGAGCAGTTCTTC. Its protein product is CASLGGYLYNEQFF.